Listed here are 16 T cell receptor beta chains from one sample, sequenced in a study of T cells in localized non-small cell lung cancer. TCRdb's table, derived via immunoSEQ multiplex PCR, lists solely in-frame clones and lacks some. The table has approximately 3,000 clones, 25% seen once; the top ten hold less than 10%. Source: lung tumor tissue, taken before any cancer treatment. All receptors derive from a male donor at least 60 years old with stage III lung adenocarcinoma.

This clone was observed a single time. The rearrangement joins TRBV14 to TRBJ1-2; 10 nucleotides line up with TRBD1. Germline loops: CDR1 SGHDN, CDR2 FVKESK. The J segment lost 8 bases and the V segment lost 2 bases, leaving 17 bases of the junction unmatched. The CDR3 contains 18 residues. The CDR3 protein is CASSQPSGTGARHGGYTF. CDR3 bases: TGTGCCAGCAGCCAACCTTCCGGGACAGGGGCCCGACACGGGGGCTACACCTTC.

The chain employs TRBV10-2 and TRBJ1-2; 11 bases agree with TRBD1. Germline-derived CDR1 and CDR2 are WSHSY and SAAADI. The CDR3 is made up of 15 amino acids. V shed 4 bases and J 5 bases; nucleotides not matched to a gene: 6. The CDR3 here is CASSGGTGGIYGYTF. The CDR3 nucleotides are TGCGCCAGCAGTGGAGGGACAGGGGGGATATATGGCTACACCTTC.

CDR3 in DNA: TGTGCCACCAGCAGAGATTTCACTTCTCAGGGGAACTATGGCTACACCTTC. Encoded protein: CATSRDFTSQGNYGYTF. The J gene is TRBJ1-2, the V gene TRBV15, with TRBD1 as a possible D gene (6 bases). CDR1 is LNHNV and CDR2 is YYDKDF in the germline V gene (reference sequence). V was cut by 0 bases and J by 2 bases, with 16 bases left in between. The CDR3 has 17 amino acids.

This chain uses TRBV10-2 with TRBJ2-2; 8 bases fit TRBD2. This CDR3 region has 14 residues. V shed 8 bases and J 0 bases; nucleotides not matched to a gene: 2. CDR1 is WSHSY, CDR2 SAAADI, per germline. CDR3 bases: TGCGCCAGCGGAGCGGGGGCGAACACCGGGGAGCTGTTTTTT. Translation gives CASGAGANTGELFF.

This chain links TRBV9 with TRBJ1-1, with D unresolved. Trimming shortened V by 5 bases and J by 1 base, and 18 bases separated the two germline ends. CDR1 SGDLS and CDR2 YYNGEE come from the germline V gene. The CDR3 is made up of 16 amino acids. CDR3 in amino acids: CASSEEQRIENTEAFF. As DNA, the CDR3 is TGTGCCAGCAGTGAAGAACAGAGGATAGAGAACACTGAAGCTTTCTTT.

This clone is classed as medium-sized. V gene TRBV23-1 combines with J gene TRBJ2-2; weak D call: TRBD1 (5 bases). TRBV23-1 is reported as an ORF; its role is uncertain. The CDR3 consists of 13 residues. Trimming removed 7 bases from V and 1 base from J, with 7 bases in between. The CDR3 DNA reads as TGCGCCAGCACCACAGGGAACACCGGGGAGCTGTTTTTT. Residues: CASTTGNTGELFF.

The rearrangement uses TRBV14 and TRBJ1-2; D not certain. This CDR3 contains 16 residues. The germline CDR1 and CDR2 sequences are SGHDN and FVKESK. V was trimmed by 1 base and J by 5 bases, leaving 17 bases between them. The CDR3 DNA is TGTGCCAGCAGCCAAGGCCTTGGGAGGCAATCATATGGCTACACCTTC. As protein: CASSQGLGRQSYGYTF.

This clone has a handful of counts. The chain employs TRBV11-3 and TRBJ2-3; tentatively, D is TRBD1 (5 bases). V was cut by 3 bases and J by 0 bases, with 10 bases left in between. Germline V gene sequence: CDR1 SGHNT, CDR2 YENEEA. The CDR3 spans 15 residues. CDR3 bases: TGTGCCAGCAGCTTTAGGGGCGGTAGCACAGATACGCAGTATTTT. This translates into CASSFRGGSTDTQYF.

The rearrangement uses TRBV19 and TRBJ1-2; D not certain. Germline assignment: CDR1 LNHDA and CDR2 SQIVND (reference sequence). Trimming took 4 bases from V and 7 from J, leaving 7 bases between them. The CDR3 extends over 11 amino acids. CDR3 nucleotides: TGTGCCAGTAGTAAAGGGTTTGGCTACACCTTC. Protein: CASSKGFGYTF.

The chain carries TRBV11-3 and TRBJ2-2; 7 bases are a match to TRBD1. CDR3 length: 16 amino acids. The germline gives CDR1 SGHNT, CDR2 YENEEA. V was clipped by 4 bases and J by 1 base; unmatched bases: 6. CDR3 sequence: CASSSRDRQNTGELFF. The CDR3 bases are TGTGCCAGCAGCTCCAGGGACAGACAGAACACCGGGGAGCTGTTTTTT.

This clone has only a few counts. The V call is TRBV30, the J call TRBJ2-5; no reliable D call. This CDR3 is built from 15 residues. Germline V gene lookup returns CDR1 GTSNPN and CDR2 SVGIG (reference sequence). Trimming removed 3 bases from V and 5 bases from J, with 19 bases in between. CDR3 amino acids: CAWRGGRKVGETQYF. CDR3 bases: TGTGCCTGGAGAGGCGGCCGGAAAGTGGGTGAGACCCAGTACTTC.

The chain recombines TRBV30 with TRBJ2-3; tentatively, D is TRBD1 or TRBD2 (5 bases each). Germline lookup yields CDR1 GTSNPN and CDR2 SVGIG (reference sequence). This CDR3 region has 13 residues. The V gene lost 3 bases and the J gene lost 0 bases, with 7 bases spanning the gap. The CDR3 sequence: CAWRRGSTDTQYF. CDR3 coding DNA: TGTGCCTGGAGGAGGGGAAGCACAGATACGCAGTATTTT.

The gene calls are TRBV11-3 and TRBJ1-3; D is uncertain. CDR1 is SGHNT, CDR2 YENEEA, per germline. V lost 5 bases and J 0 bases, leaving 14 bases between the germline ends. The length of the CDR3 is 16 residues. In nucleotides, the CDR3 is TGTGCCAGCAGCCCCCCGTGGCAGATCTCTGGAAACACCATATATTTT. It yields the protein CASSPPWQISGNTIYF. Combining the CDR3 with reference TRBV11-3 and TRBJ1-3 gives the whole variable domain EAGVVQSPRYKIIEKKQPVAFWCNPISGHNTLYWYLQNLGQGPELLIRYENEEAVDDSQLPKDRFSAERLKGVDSTLKIQPAELGDSAVYLCASSPPWQISGNTIYFGEGSWLTVV.

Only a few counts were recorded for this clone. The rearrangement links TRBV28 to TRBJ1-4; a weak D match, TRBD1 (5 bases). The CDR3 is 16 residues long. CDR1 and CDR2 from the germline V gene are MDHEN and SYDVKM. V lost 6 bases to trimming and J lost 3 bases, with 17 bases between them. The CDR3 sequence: CASRRTDGGANEKLFF. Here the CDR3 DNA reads TGTGCCAGCAGACGAACGGACGGGGGAGCTAATGAAAAACTGTTTTTT.

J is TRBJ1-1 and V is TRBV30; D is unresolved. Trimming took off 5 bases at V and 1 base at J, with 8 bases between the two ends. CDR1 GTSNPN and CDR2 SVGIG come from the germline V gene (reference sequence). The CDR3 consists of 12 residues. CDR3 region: CAWVGWNTEAFF. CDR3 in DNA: TGTGCCTGGGTGGGATGGAACACTGAAGCTTTCTTT.

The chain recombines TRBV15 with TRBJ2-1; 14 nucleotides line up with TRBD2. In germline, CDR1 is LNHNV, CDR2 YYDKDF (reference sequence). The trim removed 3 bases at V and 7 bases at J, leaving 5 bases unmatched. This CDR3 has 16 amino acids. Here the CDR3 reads CATSRPTSGRGNEQFF. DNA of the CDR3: TGTGCCACCAGCAGGCCGACTAGCGGGAGGGGGAATGAGCAGTTCTTC.